The rows below give T cell receptor beta chains drawn from one sample of a study of glioma-infiltrating T cells after dendritic cell vaccination. Profiled with immunoSEQ multiplex PCR; TCRdb holds only in-frame clones, not every one. Altogether 93,000 or so clones are present, roughly 79% being singletons, with the ten largest covering less than 15%. This sample comprised blood, obtained before dendritic cell vaccination. Receptor source: a human donor with glioblastoma. Each CDR3 is given with its conserved first and last residue. D genes are given only for firm matches. Size is omitted from some rows. Given values are once, few, many or a class for expanded clones.

d_gene,abundance,j_gene,v_gene,CDR3aa,CDR3nt
TRBD2,.,TRBJ2-7,TRBV6-6,CASSYSSGGEQYF,TGTGCCAGCAGTTACTCCAGCGGGGGCGAGCAGTACTTC
.,.,TRBJ2-1,TRBV6-1,CASSAGFTGEQFF,TGTGCCAGCAGCGCGGGTTTCACGGGTGAGCAGTTCTTC
TRBD1,.,TRBJ2-2,TRBV18,CASSIARDRLTGELFF,TGTGCCAGCTCAATTGCCCGGGACAGATTGACCGGGGAGCTGTTTTTT
TRBD1,.,TRBJ1-2,TRBV30,CAWSGTGGMGYTF,TGTGCCTGGAGTGGGACAGGGGGTATGGGCTACACCTTC
TRBD2,once,TRBJ2-5,TRBV9,CASSTSGGSQETQYF,TGTGCCAGCTCCACCAGCGGGGGCTCTCAAGAGACCCAGTACTTC
.,.,TRBJ2-1,TRBV30,CAWRFLSGGEQFF,TGTGCCTGGAGGTTTCTCTCCGGGGGTGAGCAGTTCTTC
TRBD1,few,TRBJ1-1,TRBV4-3,CASSQDTGGPTEAFF,TGCGCCAGCAGCCAAGATACAGGGGGTCCCACTGAAGCTTTCTTT
.,.,TRBJ1-6,TRBV5-4,CASSPEPLPNSPLHF,TGTGCCAGCAGCCCGGAGCCTCTGCCTAATTCACCCCTCCACTTT
TRBD1,.,TRBJ2-7,TRBV27,CASSTPGQGMGEQYF,TGTGCCAGCAGCACCCCGGGACAGGGGATGGGGGAGCAGTACTTC
.,.,TRBJ1-5,TRBV2,CASSETGDQPQHF,TGTGCCAGCAGTGAAACCGGGGATCAGCCCCAGCATTTT
TRBD1,many,TRBJ1-2,TRBV5-4,CASRPTGIRYGYTF,TGTGCCAGCAGACCGACAGGGATCCGCTATGGCTACACCTTC
.,.,TRBJ2-4,TRBV7-9,CASSTPEGSKNIQYF,TGTGCCAGCAGCACCCCCGAGGGCAGTAAAAACATTCAGTACTTC
.,.,TRBJ1-1,TRBV11-3,CASSLDLEGNTEAFF,TGTGCCAGCAGCTTAGATCTGGAGGGGAACACTGAAGCTTTCTTT
.,.,TRBJ1-1,TRBV2,CASSAQTLNTEAFF,TGTGCCAGCAGTGCCCAGACTCTGAACACTGAAGCTTTCTTT
.,once,TRBJ2-3,TRBV7-2,CASSLESRSTDTQYF,TGTGCCAGCAGCTTAGAGAGCAGGAGCACAGATACGCAGTATTTT
.,.,TRBJ1-1,TRBV5-6,CASSHPGLNTEAFF,TGTGCCAGCAGCCATCCGGGGTTGAACACTGAAGCTTTCTTT
.,.,TRBJ2-1,TRBV5-6,CASSLASGNEQFF,TGTGCCAGCAGCTTGGCCAGCGGGAATGAGCAGTTCTTC
.,.,TRBJ2-2,TRBV2,CASAFPGQNTGELFF,TGTGCCAGCGCCTTCCCGGGACAGAACACCGGGGAGCTGTTTTTT
.,.,TRBJ1-5,TRBV6-5,CASSPGGNQPQHF,TGTGCCAGCAGTCCGGGGGGAAATCAGCCCCAGCATTTT
TRBD2,.,TRBJ2-7,TRBV5-4,CASSGARAGGAYEQYF,TGTGCCAGCAGCGGGGCGAGAGCGGGGGGCGCCTACGAGCAGTACTTC
.,once,TRBJ1-1,TRBV12-5,CASGQDSQGAEAFF,TGTGCTAGTGGCCAGGACTCACAGGGCGCTGAAGCTTTCTTT
TRBD1,.,TRBJ1-4,TRBV4-1,CASSHLGTGRRGTNEKLFF,TGCGCCAGCAGCCACCTCGGGACAGGGAGACGTGGGACTAATGAAAAACTGTTTTTT
TRBD2,.,TRBJ2-1,TRBV14,CASSHTSGDFNEQFF,TGTGCCAGCAGCCATACTAGCGGGGATTTCAATGAGCAGTTCTTC
.,.,TRBJ1-1,TRBV11-3,CASRNRTVGSEAFF,TGTGCCAGCAGGAACCGGACAGTAGGGAGTGAAGCTTTCTTT
TRBD1,once,TRBJ2-7,TRBV7-6,CASSSDRDSYEQYF,TGTGCCAGCAGCTCCGACAGGGATTCCTACGAGCAGTACTTC
TRBD1,.,TRBJ1-2,TRBV5-1,CASSLGTGDGYTF,TGCGCCAGCAGCTTAGGGACAGGGGATGGCTACACCTTC
.,.,TRBJ2-5,TRBV2,CASSGLEKYF,TGTGCCAGCAGTGGATTGGAGAAGTACTTC
.,.,TRBJ1-1,TRBV30,CAWRGDRGNTEAFF,TGTGCCTGGAGAGGAGACAGAGGAAACACTGAAGCTTTCTTT
.,.,TRBJ2-1,TRBV19,CASSRDWNNEQFF,TGTGCCAGTAGTAGGGACTGGAACAATGAGCAGTTCTTC
TRBD1,.,TRBJ1-2,TRBV5-6,CASSLNGQGYGYTF,TGTGCCAGCAGCTTGAACGGACAGGGGTATGGCTACACCTTC
TRBD1,.,TRBJ2-7,TRBV27,CASSPNPGQGAGREQYF,TGTGCCAGCAGTCCTAACCCGGGACAGGGGGCAGGTCGAGAGCAGTACTTC
.,.,TRBJ1-1,TRBV7-3,CASSLGGENTEAFF,TGTGCCAGCAGCCTGGGGGGGGAGAACACTGAAGCTTTCTTT
.,once,TRBJ2-1,TRBV9,CASSVEPGSYNEQFF,TGTGCCAGCAGCGTAGAACCGGGTTCCTACAATGAGCAGTTCTTC
TRBD2,once,TRBJ2-1,TRBV6-1,CATRLAGINEQFF,TGTGCCACTAGACTAGCGGGGATAAATGAGCAGTTCTTC